A single T cell receptor beta chain is shown here with its context. The junction does not match germline at one end; this may be a read error. The sample originates from a study of blood T cell repertoires in COVID-19. Across the study: There were acute and convalescent COVID-19 samples, and they came from the United States, Italy and Spain. T cells, B-cell-depleted T cells, or PBMCs supplied cDNA or gDNA.

Original methodology: Cell counts per sample came from amplifying reference gene primers. Here immunoSEQ multiplex PCR was the method, and the copy in TCRdb shows in-frame clones only, minus some. V, J and clone size were drawn from that table, and D and trimming were deduced from the DNA. The data show nearly 90,000 clones, 90% seen once. The CDR3 spans 11 residues. Germline assignment: CDR1 LGHDT and CDR2 YNNKEL (reference sequence). This sequence originates from a man aged 18 to 30 with COVID-19, enrolled during active disease. The specimen sequenced was peripheral blood. The chain combines TRBV3-1 (or the pseudogene TRBV3-2) with TRBJ1-4; 10 bases agree with TRBD1. The CDR3 loop reads CATWTGGHLLF. The CDR3 bases are TGTGCCACCTGGACAGGGGGACACCTGCTTTTT.